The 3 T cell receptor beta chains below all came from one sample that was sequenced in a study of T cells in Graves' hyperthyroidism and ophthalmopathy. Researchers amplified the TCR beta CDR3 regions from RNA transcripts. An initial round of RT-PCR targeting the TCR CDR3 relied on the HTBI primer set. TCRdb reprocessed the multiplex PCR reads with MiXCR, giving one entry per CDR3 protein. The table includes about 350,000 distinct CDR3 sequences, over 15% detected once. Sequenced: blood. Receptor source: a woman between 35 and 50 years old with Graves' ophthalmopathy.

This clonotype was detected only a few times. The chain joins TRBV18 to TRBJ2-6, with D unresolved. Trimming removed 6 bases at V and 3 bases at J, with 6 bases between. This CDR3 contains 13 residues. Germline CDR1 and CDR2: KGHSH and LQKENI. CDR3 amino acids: CASSKDGANVLTF. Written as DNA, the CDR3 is TGTGCCAGCTCGAAGGATGGGGCCAACGTCCTGACTTTC. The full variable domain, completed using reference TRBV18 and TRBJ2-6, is NAGVMQNPRHLVRRRGQEARLRCSPMKGHSHVYWYRQLPEEGLKFMVYLQKENIIDESGMPKERFSAEFPKEGPSILRIQQVVRGDSAAYFCASSKDGANVLTFGAGSRLTVL.

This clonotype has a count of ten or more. The CDR3: CASSGGLAAETQYF. Written as DNA, the CDR3 is TGCGCCAGCAGCGGCGGACTAGCCGCGGAGACCCAGTACTTC. The rearrangement uses TRBV5-1 and TRBJ2-5; 8 positions match TRBD2. The V gene's germline CDR1 is SGHRS and CDR2 YFSETQ. The CDR3 is 14 amino acids. V gave up 4 bases and J gave up 5 bases; unmatched junction bases: 7.

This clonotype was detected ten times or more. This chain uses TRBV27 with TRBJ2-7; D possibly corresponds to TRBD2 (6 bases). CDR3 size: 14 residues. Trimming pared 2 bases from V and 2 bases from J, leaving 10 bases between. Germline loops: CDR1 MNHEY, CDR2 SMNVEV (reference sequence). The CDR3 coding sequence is TGTGCCAGCAGTTTAGGCGGGGAAGCCTACGAGCAGTACTTC. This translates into CASSLGGEAYEQYF.